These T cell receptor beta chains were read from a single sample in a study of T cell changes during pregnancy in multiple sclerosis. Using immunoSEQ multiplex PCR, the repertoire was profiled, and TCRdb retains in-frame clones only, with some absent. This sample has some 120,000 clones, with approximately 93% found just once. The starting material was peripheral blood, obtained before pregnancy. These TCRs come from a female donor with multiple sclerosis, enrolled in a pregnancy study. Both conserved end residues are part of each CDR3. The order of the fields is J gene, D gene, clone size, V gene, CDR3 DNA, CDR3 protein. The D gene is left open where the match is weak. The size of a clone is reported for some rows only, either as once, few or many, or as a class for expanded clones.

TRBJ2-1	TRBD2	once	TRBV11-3	TGTGCCAGCAGCTCGGGAGGGGGACATTTCTACAATGAGCAGTTCTTC	CASSSGGGHFYNEQFF
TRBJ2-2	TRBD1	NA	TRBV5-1	TGCGCCAGCAGCCCCGACAGGGAGACCGGGGAGCTGTTTTTT	CASSPDRETGELFF
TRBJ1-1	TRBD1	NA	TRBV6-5	TGTGCCAGCAACCAGGGGGCCGGGACTGAAGCTTTCTTT	CASNQGAGTEAFF
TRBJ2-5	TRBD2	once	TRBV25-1	TGTGCCAGCAGTGGTCTAGCGGGGGGGCAAGAGACCCAGTACTTC	CASSGLAGGQETQYF
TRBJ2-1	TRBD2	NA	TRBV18	TGTGCCAGCTCACCTGATCTAGCGGCTAATACGAACTCCTACAATGAGCAGTTCTTC	CASSPDLAANTNSYNEQFF
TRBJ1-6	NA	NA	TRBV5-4	TGTGCCAGCAGCTCGGGGGTCTCCTATAATTCACCCCTCCACTTT	CASSSGVSYNSPLHF
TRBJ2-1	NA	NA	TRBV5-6	TGTGCCAGCAGCTTGGGGTACGGGGCCTACAATGAGCAGTTCTTC	CASSLGYGAYNEQFF
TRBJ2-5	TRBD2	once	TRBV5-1	TGCGCCAGCAGCGGGGGACTAGCGGGAGAGACCCAGTACTTC	CASSGGLAGETQYF
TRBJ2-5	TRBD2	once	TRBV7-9	TGTGCCAGCAGCTTTAGGCTAGCGGGAGAGACCCAGTACTTC	CASSFRLAGETQYF
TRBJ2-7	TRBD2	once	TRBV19	TGTGCCAGTAGTCCGGGACTAGTCTACGAGCAGTACTTC	CASSPGLVYEQYF
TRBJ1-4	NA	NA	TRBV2	TGTGCCAGCAGTGATAGGAGTAGTGGTGGAACTAATGAAAAACTGTTTTTT	CASSDRSSGGTNEKLFF
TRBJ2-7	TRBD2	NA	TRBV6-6	TGTGCCGGAGGGAGCGGGAGCGGCGAGCAGTACTTC	CAGGSGSGEQYF
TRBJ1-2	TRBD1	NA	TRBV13	TGTGCCACTGAACAGGGGCGACAGAACTATGGCTACACCTTC	CATEQGRQNYGYTF
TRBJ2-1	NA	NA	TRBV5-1	TGCGCCAGCAGCTCTGACACCGCCTACAATGAGCAGTTCTTC	CASSSDTAYNEQFF
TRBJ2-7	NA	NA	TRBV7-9	TGTGCCAGCAGCTCCCCGCAGGGGCCCACCTACGAGCAGTACTTC	CASSSPQGPTYEQYF
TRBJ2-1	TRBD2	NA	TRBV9	TGTGCCAGCAGCGCGACTAGCGGGAGAACGTATGAGCAGTTCTTC	CASSATSGRTYEQFF
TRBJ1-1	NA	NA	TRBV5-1	TGCGCCAGCAGCTTGAAAGGGGAGAACACTGAAGCTTTCTTT	CASSLKGENTEAFF
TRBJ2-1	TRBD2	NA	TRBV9	TGTGCCAGCAGCTCCCGCGGGGGGGAGTACAATGAGCAGTTCTTC	CASSSRGGEYNEQFF
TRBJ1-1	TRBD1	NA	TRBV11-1	TGTGCCAGCAGCCCTCGACAGGGGATGGGGGATGAAGCTTTCTTT	CASSPRQGMGDEAFF
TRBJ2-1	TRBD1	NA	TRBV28	TGTGCCAGCCGGGAACAGGGGACCAATGAGCAGTTCTTC	CASREQGTNEQFF
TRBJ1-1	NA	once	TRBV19	TGTGCCAGTAGTATAGGACAGCTGAACACTGAAGCTTTCTTT	CASSIGQLNTEAFF
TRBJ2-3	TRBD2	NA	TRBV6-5	TGTGCCAGCGGACTTAGCGGGAGTTTCACAGATACGCAGTATTTT	CASGLSGSFTDTQYF
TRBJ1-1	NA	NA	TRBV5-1	TGCGCCAGCAGCCCTACAGTTGCTACCACTGAAGCTTTCTTT	CASSPTVATTEAFF
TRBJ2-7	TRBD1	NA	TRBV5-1	TGCGCCAGCACCTCCGGACAGGGGACTCGCGAGCAGTACTTC	CASTSGQGTREQYF
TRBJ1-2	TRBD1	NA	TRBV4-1	TGCGCCAGCAGCCGACAGGGGTTTCTCTATGGCTACACCTTC	CASSRQGFLYGYTF
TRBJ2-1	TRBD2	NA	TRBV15	TGTGCCACCAGCACCGGCCCTGAGCGGGAGGTACACCACAATGAGCAGTTCTTC	CATSTGPEREVHHNEQFF
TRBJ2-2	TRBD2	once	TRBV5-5	TGTGCCAGCAGCTTTATATCGACCGGGACTAGAGGGAGCACCGGGGAGCTGTTTTTT	CASSFISTGTRGSTGELFF
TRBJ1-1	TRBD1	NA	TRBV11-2	TGTGCCAGCAGCTTAGCCGGACAGGGCAGGGGAGCTTTCTTT	CASSLAGQGRGAFF
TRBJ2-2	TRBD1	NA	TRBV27	TGTGCCAGCAGTCCCAGGGACAGGGGGGACACCGGGGAGCTGTTTTTT	CASSPRDRGDTGELFF
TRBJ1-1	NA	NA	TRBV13	TGTGCCAGCAGCTTAGGATTGTCGAGTCCAAGAACGGCTTTCTTT	CASSLGLSSPRTAFF
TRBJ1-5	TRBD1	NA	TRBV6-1	TGTGCCAGCAGTGCCGCCCTTGGACAGGGGGTCAATCAGCCCCAGCATTTT	CASSAALGQGVNQPQHF
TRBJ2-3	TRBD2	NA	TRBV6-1	TGTGCCAGCAGCGGGGGGAGGGTAGATACGCAGTATTTT	CASSGGRVDTQYF
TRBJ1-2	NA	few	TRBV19	TGTGCCAGTACCAGGGGAAGCGGTCTTGCCTATGGCTACACCTTC	CASTRGSGLAYGYTF
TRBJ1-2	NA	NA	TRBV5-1	TGCGCCAGCAGTCGAACAGGAGAGGTGCGGGGCTATGGCTACACCTTC	CASSRTGEVRGYGYTF
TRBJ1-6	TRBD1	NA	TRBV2	TGTGCCAGCAGTCGCACTACCTCACAGGGGGCGAATAATTCACCCCTCCACTTT	CASSRTTSQGANNSPLHF
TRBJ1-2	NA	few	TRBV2	TGTGCCAGCATCGAGGGGGTAGGGTTAGGGTATGGCTACACCTTC	CASIEGVGLGYGYTF
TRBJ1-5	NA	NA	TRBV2	TGTGCCAGCAGTGAAGCCTCTTCGGGTCAGCCCCAGCATTTT	CASSEASSGQPQHF
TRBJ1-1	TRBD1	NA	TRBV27	TGTGCCAGCAGACCGGGACAGGGGATGCGGAACACTGAAGCTTTCTTT	CASRPGQGMRNTEAFF
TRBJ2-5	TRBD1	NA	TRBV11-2	TGTGCCAGCAGTACCGGGACAGGGGGCCAGACCCAGTACTTC	CASSTGTGGQTQYF
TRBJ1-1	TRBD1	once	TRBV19	TGTGCCAGTAGTGTCATACGGACAGGGGCCACTGAAGCTTTCTTT	CASSVIRTGATEAFF
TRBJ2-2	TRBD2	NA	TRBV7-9	TGTGCCAGCAGCTGGGGGACTAGCGGTAACACCGGGGAGCTGTTTTTT	CASSWGTSGNTGELFF
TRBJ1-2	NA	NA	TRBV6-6	TGTGCCAGCCGAGACCGGGGACTTTCGAATGGCTACACCTTC	CASRDRGLSNGYTF
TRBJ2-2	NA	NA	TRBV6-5	TGTGCCAGCACCACGGAGAGGCCCATCGGGGAGCTGTTTTTT	CASTTERPIGELFF